This T cell receptor (beta chain) was sequenced for a study of radiation and T cells in renal cell carcinoma. Looking at the study overall: Nephrectomy followed 15 Gy stereotactic body radiation by 4 weeks.

Time point in this sample: baseline pretreatment blood. Treatment denoted: 15 Gy SBRT to primary tumor, nephrectomy 4 weeks later. The method was immunoSEQ multiplex PCR; TCRdb's version includes in-frame clones alone and lacks a portion of them. The sample gives around 140,000 clones, approximately 82% of which show up once; under 30% is in the top ten. Worth noting for this clone: The antigen is unknown.

Findings and caveats of the study: From baseline, blood top tumor clonotypes peaked at 2 weeks post-radiation.

Germline CDR1 and CDR2: SNHLY and FYNNEI. With 6 bases removed from V and 8 bases from J, the gap between germline ends came to 16 bases. The CDR3 is 13 residues long. V is TRBV2 and J is TRBJ1-2, with D possibly being TRBD1 (5 bases). The material sequenced was blood, taken from a patient whose treatment included radiotherapy and nephrectomy. This TCR was recovered from a woman in her forties or fifties with renal cell carcinoma. DNA of the CDR3: TGTGCCAGCAGGGGGGAGCTAACGAACGGCTACACCTTC. Its protein product is CASRGELTNGYTF.